Shown below are 23 T cell receptor beta chains from a single sample sequenced in a study of T cell responses to AZD1222 COVID-19 vaccine. Sequencing used immunoSEQ multiplex PCR; TCRdb keeps in-frame clones, though not all of them. Altogether 180,000 or so clones are present, 94% being singletons, with the ten largest covering 0.64%. The material was peripheral blood, obtained on day 0 of AZD1222 vaccination. The receptor set was obtained from an adult in good health.

The rearrangement uses TRBV12-5 and TRBJ1-5, with D unresolved. The CDR3 is 12 amino acids. The germline gives CDR1 LGHNT, CDR2 FRNRAP. Between the trimmed V and J ends, which lost 1 base and 6 bases, there was a span of 4 bases. CDR3 sequence (DNA): TGTGCTAGTGGTTTGGGGGGTCAGCCCCAGCATTTT. Translating it yields CASGLGGQPQHF.

The V and J genes are TRBV6-4 and TRBJ1-1; 7 positions agree with TRBD1. The J segment lost 6 bases and the V segment lost 8 bases, leaving 9 bases of the junction unmatched. This CDR3 is built from 13 residues. Germline V gene sequence: CDR1 MRHNA, CDR2 SNTAGT. This CDR3 is CASCSGTVPEAFF. The CDR3 DNA sequence: TGTGCCAGCTGCTCCGGGACAGTCCCTGAAGCTTTCTTT.

V and J are TRBV5-1 and TRBJ1-2; a possible D gene is TRBD1 (6 bases). The CDR3 extends over 13 amino acids. The germline gives CDR1 SGHRS, CDR2 YFSETQ. The V end was cut by 4 bases, the J end by 5 bases, with 12 bases between. The CDR3 sequence is CASSPDSPYGYTF. DNA of the CDR3: TGCGCCAGCAGCCCGGACAGTCCATATGGCTACACCTTC.

The genes are TRBV27 and TRBJ2-5; 8 bases match TRBD2. CDR1 is MNHEY, CDR2 SMNVEV, per germline (reference sequence). V lost 5 bases and J lost 6; bases outside the gene matches: 14. This CDR3 is built from 16 residues. The CDR3: CASSELLAGPRQTQYF. Written as DNA, the CDR3 is TGTGCCAGCAGTGAATTGCTAGCGGGCCCTAGGCAGACCCAGTACTTC.

The genes are TRBV3-1 (or the pseudogene TRBV3-2) and TRBJ1-2; tentatively, D is TRBD1 (5 bases). The germline V gene encodes CDR1 LGHDT and CDR2 YNNKEL (reference sequence). The CDR3 consists of 12 residues. The V gene lost 0 bases and the J gene lost 8 bases, with 7 bases spanning the gap. CDR3 loop: CASSQEQAGYTF. The CDR3 DNA follows: TGTGCCAGCAGCCAAGAACAGGCGGGCTACACCTTC.

J is TRBJ2-7 and V is TRBV30; the match to TRBD2 covers 7 bases. CDR3 length: 14 residues. J was trimmed by 5 bases and V by 3 bases; bases with no gene match: 10. From germline, CDR1 is GTSNPN and CDR2 SVGIG (reference sequence). The CDR3 is CAWRYEGGRNEQYF. CDR3 coding DNA: TGTGCCTGGAGATATGAGGGAGGGCGCAACGAGCAGTACTTC. Based on the CDR3 plus reference TRBV30 and TRBJ2-7, the full variable domain is SQTIHQWPATLVQPVGSPLSLECTVEGTSNPNLYWYRQAAGRGLQLLFYSVGIGQISSEVPQNLSASRPQDRQFILSSKKLLLSDSGFYLCAWRYEGGRNEQYFGPGTRLTVT.

The chain carries TRBV3-1 (or the pseudogene TRBV3-2) and TRBJ1-1; 7 bases agree with TRBD1. Per the germline V gene, CDR1 is LGHDT and CDR2 is YNNKEL (reference sequence). The CDR3 loop spans 13 amino acids. The V gene end was trimmed by 6 bases and the J gene end by 1 base; junction bases not matched to a gene: 2. The CDR3 DNA is TGTGCCAGCAGAGGGACAGCGAACACTGAAGCTTTCTTT. As protein: CASRGTANTEAFF.

This sequence joins TRBV3-1 (or the pseudogene TRBV3-2) and TRBJ1-4; D is undetermined. From germline, CDR1 is LGHDT and CDR2 YNNKEL (reference sequence). The CDR3 spans 16 residues. V gave up 3 bases and J gave up 5 bases, with 16 bases separating them. The DNA for the CDR3 is TGTGCCAGCAGCCAGCAACTCCTAACAGTGAATGAAAAACTGTTTTTT. This gives the protein CASSQQLLTVNEKLFF.

The rearrangement joins TRBV3-1 (or the pseudogene TRBV3-2) to TRBJ1-1; D not certain. V dropped 5 bases and J dropped 1 base, with 14 bases sitting between them. The germline V gene encodes CDR1 LGHDT and CDR2 YNNKEL (reference sequence). There are 15 residues in the CDR3. The DNA of the CDR3 is TGTGCCAGCAGCTCCCTCAATGCGGGGAACACTGAAGCTTTCTTT. Its translation: CASSSLNAGNTEAFF.

This clone was observed a single time. The genes are TRBV12-3 or TRBV12-4 and TRBJ2-1; D remains ambiguous. The ends were cut back, 2 bases at V and 6 bases at J, with 5 bases in the middle. The CDR3 extends over 12 amino acids. The CDR3 DNA follows: TGTGCCAGCAGTTTACGGCTCAATGAGCAGTTCTTC. Protein: CASSLRLNEQFF.

J is TRBJ2-3 and V is TRBV28, with D hard to call. The CDR3 covers 12 residues. Trimming pared 8 bases from V and 2 bases from J, leaving 8 bases between. Germline CDR1 is MDHEN and CDR2 is SYDVKM. This chain's CDR3 is CASLATTDTQYF. The CDR3 DNA sequence: TGTGCCAGCCTGGCAACCACAGATACGCAGTATTTT. Full variable domain (missing parts from reference TRBV28 and TRBJ2-3): DVKVTQSSRYLVKRTGEKVFLECVQDMDHENMFWYRQDPGLGLRLIYFSYDVKMKEKGDIPEGYSVSREKKERFSLILESASTNQTSMYLCASLATTDTQYFGPGTRLTVL.

The chain combines TRBV11-2 with TRBJ2-7, with D possibly being TRBD1 or TRBD2 (5 bases each). The CDR3 loop spans 18 amino acids. Germline values: CDR1 SGHAT, CDR2 FQNNGV. V lost 2 bases to trimming and J lost 0 bases, with 20 bases between them. CDR3 loop: CASSLREWGRASSYEQYF. CDR3 in DNA: TGTGCCAGCAGCTTAAGGGAGTGGGGCCGCGCGAGCTCCTACGAGCAGTACTTC. Variable domain in full (rest from reference TRBV11-2 and TRBJ2-7): EAGVAQSPRYKIIEKRQSVAFWCNPISGHATLYWYQQILGQGPKLLIQFQNNGVVDDSQLPKDRFSAERLKGVDSTLKIQPAKLEDSAVYLCASSLREWGRASSYEQYFGPGTRLTVT.

The V and J genes are TRBV28 and TRBJ1-2; D is undetermined. The CDR3 runs 14 residues. Trimming stripped 5 bases from V and 0 bases from J, with 10 bases between. CDR1 MDHEN and CDR2 SYDVKM come from the germline V gene. The CDR3 nucleotides read TGTGCCAGCAGTCGTGTGGCGACTAACTATGGCTACACCTTC. Its protein is CASSRVATNYGYTF.

The chain recombines TRBV29-1 with TRBJ2-3; TRBD2 matches at 8 bases. The CDR3 is made up of 13 amino acids. Germline V gene sequence: CDR1 SQVTM, CDR2 ANQGSEA. The ends lost 6 bases at V and 4 bases at J; junction bases unmatched: 6. The CDR3 sequence: CSVGTGGSDTQYF. The CDR3 DNA sequence: TGCAGCGTCGGGACGGGAGGGTCAGATACGCAGTATTTT.

The chain is built from TRBV3-1 (or the pseudogene TRBV3-2) and TRBJ2-2; 7 bases line up with TRBD1. This CDR3 region has 15 residues. Unmatched junction bases numbered 7, after V lost 5 bases and J lost 4 bases. Germline V gene lookup returns CDR1 LGHDT and CDR2 YNNKEL (reference sequence). In nucleotides, the CDR3 is TGTGCCAGCAGCACCGGACAGGCGACCACCGGGGAGCTGTTTTTT. Translating it yields CASSTGQATTGELFF.

The chain is built from TRBV10-1 and TRBJ2-3; 8 nucleotides match TRBD2. The CDR3 extends over 15 amino acids. V lost 7 bases and J lost 6; bases outside the gene matches: 12. Looked up from germline, CDR1 is WNHNN and CDR2 is SYGVQD (reference sequence). The DNA of the CDR3 is TGCGCCAGCACCGAGGGGTCGGGAGGGCCGGATACGCAGTATTTT. Its translation: CASTEGSGGPDTQYF.

This clone has a single count. This rearrangement joins TRBV18 to TRBJ1-6; no clear D. Trimming stripped 3 bases from V and 6 bases from J, with 9 bases between. The CDR3 spans 14 residues. Germline CDR1 and CDR2: KGHSH and LQKENI. The chain's CDR3 is CASSPAGSNSPLHF. The DNA of the CDR3 is TGTGCCAGCTCACCTGCAGGTAGTAATTCACCCCTCCACTTT.

V and J are TRBV7-9 and TRBJ2-7, with D possibly called TRBD1 or TRBD2 (5 bases each). CDR3 size: 12 residues. The ends were cut back, 5 bases at V and 12 bases at J, with 17 bases in the middle. Per germline, CDR1 SEHNR and CDR2 FQNEAQ (reference sequence). The DNA for the CDR3 is TGTGCCAGCAGCCTCGGGACCGGGAACGGGTACTTC. Protein product: CASSLGTGNGYF.

This sequence joins TRBV28 and TRBJ2-7; tentative D call: TRBD1 (6 bases). In germline, CDR1 is MDHEN, CDR2 SYDVKM. Trimming stripped 11 bases from V and 0 bases from J, with 14 bases between. This CDR3 comprises 13 residues. This CDR3 is CAAQGTPSYEQYF. CDR3 in DNA: TGTGCCGCTCAAGGGACACCCTCCTACGAGCAGTACTTC.

The chain is built from TRBV5-5 and TRBJ2-7; D is undetermined. Deletions cut 4 bases from V and 0 bases from J, with 14 bases between. The CDR3 loop spans 15 amino acids. From germline, CDR1 is SGHKS and CDR2 YYEKEE (reference sequence). This CDR3 reads CASSKIYKASYEQYF. CDR3 DNA: TGTGCCAGCAGCAAAATTTACAAGGCCTCCTACGAGCAGTACTTC.

This rearrangement joins TRBV27 to TRBJ2-6; TRBD2 might be the D (6 bases). V lost 6 bases, J lost 0 bases, and 12 bases lay in between. This CDR3 is built from 16 residues. Germline lookup yields CDR1 MNHEY and CDR2 SMNVEV (reference sequence). The CDR3 spells CASSRPSASGANVLTF. The CDR3 DNA is TGTGCCAGCAGCCGACCTAGCGCCTCTGGGGCCAACGTCCTGACTTTC.

The chain couples TRBV7-2 to TRBJ1-4; tentative D call: TRBD1 (5 bases). The CDR3 consists of 14 residues. Trimming pared 5 bases from V and 7 bases from J, leaving 14 bases between. The germline V gene encodes CDR1 SGHTA and CDR2 FQGNSA. CDR3 bases: TGTGCCAGCAGCCCCTTTGTGGGGGGTGAAAAACTGTTTTTT. It encodes CASSPFVGGEKLFF.

This rearrangement joins TRBV12-5 to TRBJ1-2; no clear D gene. The V gene's germline CDR1 is LGHNT and CDR2 FRNRAP. The CDR3 extends over 13 amino acids. The V end was cut by 2 bases, the J end by 4 bases, with 8 bases between. CDR3 amino acids: CASGLRRSYGYTF. CDR3 bases: TGTGCTAGTGGTTTGAGGCGGAGCTATGGCTACACCTTC.